This TCR beta chain was captured in a study of T cell responses to AZD1222 COVID-19 vaccine listed by TCRdb under 2021. With regard to the full study: AZD1222 recipients with second doses at about 4 weeks or about 12 weeks were pooled, because spike-specific TCR depth and breadth did not differ between schedules. Trial participants were enrolled by age into 18-55, 56-69 and 70-plus year subgroups, with roughly 160, 29 and 62 TCR-sequenced participants respectively. A total of 230 to 250 trial participants underwent TCR sequencing, of whom nearly 210 had received two doses of AZD1222 and approximately 25 had received two doses of the MenACWY control vaccine.

The CDR3 regions of human TCRbeta chains were analyzed by immunosequencing. In the original analysis: Repertoire TCRs were matched against a reference library of SARS-CoV-2-specific TCRs generated with the MIRA antigen-specificity platform. Breadth meant the fraction of unique TCRs that were SARS-CoV-2-associated, whereas depth meant the fraction of total T cells that were SARS-CoV-2-associated. Using the MIRA data, every spike-specific TCR was mapped to the spike region that the TCR reacted to and assigned to either a CD4 or a CD8 class. Log10-transformed breadth and depth values were compared by one-way ANOVA with Sidak's multiple comparisons tests. In TCRdb, the immuneACCESS table is reduced to in-frame sequences with V and J assigned. These tables do not hold every clone; where another copy was compared, an unresolved V gene accounts for under half, and the others remain unexplained. V and J calls and clone size come straight from that table; D and trimming were deduced from the DNA. The sample records about 93,000 clones, approximately 83% of which are singletons. The ten biggest clones cover 5.5% to 7% of the sample.

The germline V gene yields SGHNT for CDR1 and YENEEA for CDR2. V sheds 2 bases and J sheds 7 bases, leaving 14 bases between their ends. There are 15 amino acids in the CDR3, from cysteine to phenylalanine inclusive. Only the CDR3 DNA stays, 45 bases, in frame from base 1. Regarding this clone: Its recognized antigen is unknown. Base qualities are missing; no much larger clone stands one base away.

This specimen's time point label, interpreted: baseline before first vaccination. Samples from vaccinated people were obtained from the UK trials COV001 and COV002, which included a single-blind randomized controlled phase 2/3 trial of AZD1222 (ChAdOx1 nCoV-19) in healthy adults. For TCRbeta chain sequencing, PBMC samples from trial participants were taken at day 0 and at day 28 after the second dose. What the study reported, not specific to this receptor: Conclusions about previously exposed vaccinees were limited because only six AZD1222 recipients were SARS-CoV-2 seropositive at baseline. Reportedly, almost half of the unique spike-specific TCRs recognized epitopes lying outside the regions that are mutated in the B.1.351 and B.1.1.7 variants. Participants were mostly white British, with more females than males. The authors suggested clonal diversity may have been underestimated. The vaccine-associated CD4 TCRs covered the entire spike protein, and the dominant responses fell in regions 160-218 and 743-854. After two AZD1222 doses, spike-specific TCR breadth and depth were significantly higher than at day 0 and than in MenACWY recipients. The 56-69-year group was small, and its depth increase did not reach significance, likely because of low power. Because no day 14 peak-response samples were available, the repertoires could be characterized only after the peak T cell response.

This clonotype was sampled from an adult in good health. In this chain, TRBV11-3 is recombined with TRBJ1-4, with a weak D call of TRBD1 (5 bases match). Sample: peripheral blood, taken on day 0 of AZD1222 vaccination. The bases are TGTGCCAGCAGCTTAAGGGGCCTGCGGGGTGAAAAACTGTTTTTT. It translates to CASSLRGLRGEKLFF.